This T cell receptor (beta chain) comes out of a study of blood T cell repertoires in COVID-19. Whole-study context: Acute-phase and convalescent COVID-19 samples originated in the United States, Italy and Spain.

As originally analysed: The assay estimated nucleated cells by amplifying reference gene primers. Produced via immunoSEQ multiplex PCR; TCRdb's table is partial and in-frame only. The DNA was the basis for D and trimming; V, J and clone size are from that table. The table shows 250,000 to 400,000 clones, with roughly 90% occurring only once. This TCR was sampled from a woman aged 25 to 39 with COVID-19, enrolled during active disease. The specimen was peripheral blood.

The CDR3 spells CASSFRSARELVYTF. As DNA, the CDR3 is TGTGCCAGCAGTTTTAGATCAGCCAGGGAATTAGTCTACACCTTC. The V and J genes are TRBV27 and TRBJ1-2; D may be TRBD1 (5 bases). The germline CDR1 and CDR2 sequences are MNHEY and SMNVEV (reference sequence). V lost 3 bases, J lost 10 bases, and 21 bases lay in between. The CDR3 consists of 15 residues.